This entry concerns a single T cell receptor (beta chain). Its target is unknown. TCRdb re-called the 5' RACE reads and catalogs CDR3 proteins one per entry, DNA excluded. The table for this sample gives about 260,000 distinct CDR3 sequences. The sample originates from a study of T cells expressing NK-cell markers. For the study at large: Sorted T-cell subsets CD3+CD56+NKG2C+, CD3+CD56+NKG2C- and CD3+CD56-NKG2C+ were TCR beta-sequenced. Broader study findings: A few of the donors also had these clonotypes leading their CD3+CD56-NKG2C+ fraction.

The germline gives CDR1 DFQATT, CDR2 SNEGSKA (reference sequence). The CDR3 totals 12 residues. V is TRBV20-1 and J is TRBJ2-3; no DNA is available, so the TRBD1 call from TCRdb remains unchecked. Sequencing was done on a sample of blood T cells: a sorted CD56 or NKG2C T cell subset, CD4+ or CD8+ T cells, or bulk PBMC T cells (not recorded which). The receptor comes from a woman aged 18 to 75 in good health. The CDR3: CSAKLGKGTQYF.